The entry below gives a single TCR beta chain sequence along with its context. The data derive from a study of PD-L1 blockade in urothelial cancer. Between the trimmed V and J ends, which lost 7 bases and 3 bases, there was a span of 16 bases. The CDR3 totals 15 residues. CDR1 and CDR2 (germline): ENHRY, SYGVKD. Method: immunoSEQ multiplex PCR; TCRdb's copy keeps in-frame clones and lacks some. Seen here are tens of thousands of clones, around 80% observed once, and the top ten hold 3.5% to 5.5%. The receptor's source is a man aged 65 to 79 with urothelial cancer. The sample in question was PBMCs, obtained around atezolizumab (anti-PD-L1) treatment. The chain carries TRBV10-3 and TRBJ2-1; perhaps TRBD1 as D (6 bases). For the CDR3, the DNA is TGTGCCATCAAGGCAGGGGTTATGAGCTACAATGAGCAGTTCTTC. It is translated as CAIKAGVMSYNEQFF.